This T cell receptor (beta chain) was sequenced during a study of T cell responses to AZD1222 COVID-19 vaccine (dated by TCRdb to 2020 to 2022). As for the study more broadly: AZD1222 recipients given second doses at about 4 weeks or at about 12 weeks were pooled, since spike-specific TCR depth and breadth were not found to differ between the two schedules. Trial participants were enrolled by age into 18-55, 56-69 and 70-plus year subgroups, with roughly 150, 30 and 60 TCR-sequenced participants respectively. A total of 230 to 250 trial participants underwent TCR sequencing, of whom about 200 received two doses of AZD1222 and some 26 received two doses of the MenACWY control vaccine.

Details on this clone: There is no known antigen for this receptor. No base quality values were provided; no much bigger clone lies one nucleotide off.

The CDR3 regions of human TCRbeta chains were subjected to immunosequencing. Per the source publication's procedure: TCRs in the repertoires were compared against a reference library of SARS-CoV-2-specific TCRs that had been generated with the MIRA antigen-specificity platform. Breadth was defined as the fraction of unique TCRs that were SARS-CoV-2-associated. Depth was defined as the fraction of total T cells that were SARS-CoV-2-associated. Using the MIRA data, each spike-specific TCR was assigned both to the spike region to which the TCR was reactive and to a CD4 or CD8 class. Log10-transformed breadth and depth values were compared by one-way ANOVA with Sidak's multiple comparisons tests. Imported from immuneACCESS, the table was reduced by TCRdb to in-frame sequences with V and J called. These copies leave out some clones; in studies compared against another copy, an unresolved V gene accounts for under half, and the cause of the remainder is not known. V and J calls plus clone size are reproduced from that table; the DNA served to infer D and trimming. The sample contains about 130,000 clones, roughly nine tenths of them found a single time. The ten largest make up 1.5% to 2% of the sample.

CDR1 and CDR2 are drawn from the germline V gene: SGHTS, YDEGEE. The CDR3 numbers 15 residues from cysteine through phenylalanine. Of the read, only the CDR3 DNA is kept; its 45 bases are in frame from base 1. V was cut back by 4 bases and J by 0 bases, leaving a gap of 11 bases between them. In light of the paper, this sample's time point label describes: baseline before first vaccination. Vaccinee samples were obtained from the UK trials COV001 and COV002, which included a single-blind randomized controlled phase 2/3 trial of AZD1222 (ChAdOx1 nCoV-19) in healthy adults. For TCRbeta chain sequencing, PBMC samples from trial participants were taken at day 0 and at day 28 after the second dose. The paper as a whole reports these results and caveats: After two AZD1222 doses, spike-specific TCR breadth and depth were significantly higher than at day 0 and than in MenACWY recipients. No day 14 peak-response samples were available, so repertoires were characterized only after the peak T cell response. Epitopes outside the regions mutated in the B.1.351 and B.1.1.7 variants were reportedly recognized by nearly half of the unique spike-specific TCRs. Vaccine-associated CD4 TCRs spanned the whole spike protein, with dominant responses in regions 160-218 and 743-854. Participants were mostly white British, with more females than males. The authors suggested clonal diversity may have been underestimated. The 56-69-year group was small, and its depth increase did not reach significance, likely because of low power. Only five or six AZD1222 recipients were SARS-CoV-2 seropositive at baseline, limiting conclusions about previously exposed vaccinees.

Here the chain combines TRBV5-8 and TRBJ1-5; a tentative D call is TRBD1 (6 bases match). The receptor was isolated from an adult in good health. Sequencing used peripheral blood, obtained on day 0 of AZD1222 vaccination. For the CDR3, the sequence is CASSAGHNSNQPQHF. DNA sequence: TGTGCCAGCAGCGCGGGACACAATAGCAATCAGCCCCAGCATTTT.